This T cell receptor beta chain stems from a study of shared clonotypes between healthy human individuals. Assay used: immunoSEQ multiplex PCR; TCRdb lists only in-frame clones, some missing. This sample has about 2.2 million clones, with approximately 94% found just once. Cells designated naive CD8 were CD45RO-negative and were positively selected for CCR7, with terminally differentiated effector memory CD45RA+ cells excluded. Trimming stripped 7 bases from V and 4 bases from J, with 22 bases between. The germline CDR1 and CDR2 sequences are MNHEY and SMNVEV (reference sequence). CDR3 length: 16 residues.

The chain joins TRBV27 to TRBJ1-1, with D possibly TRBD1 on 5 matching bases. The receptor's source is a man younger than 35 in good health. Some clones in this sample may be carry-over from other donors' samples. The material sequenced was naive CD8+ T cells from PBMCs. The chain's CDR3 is CASTRTGAVTLTEAFF. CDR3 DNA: TGTGCCAGCACCCGGACCGGGGCAGTCACCCTCACTGAAGCTTTCTTT.